Each of the 10 T cell receptor beta chains below was sequenced from the same sample in a study of shared clonotypes between healthy human individuals. The repertoire was sequenced with immunoSEQ multiplex PCR; TCRdb's copy has only in-frame clones and lacks some. The sample has millions of clones; over 85% are singletons. Sequenced sample: naive CD4+ T cells sorted from blood. Stated subset: CD45RA+ positively selected. These receptors originate from a man between 18 and 29 years old in good health.

This chain links TRBV21-1 with TRBJ2-5; the D call TRBD2 from the table was never checked on the DNA. TRBV21-1 is a pseudogene segment. The CDR3 runs to 16 residues. CDR3 region: CASRGTSGREQETQYF. The CDR3 DNA is TGTGCCAGCAGGGGGACTAGCGGGAGGGAACAAGAGACCCAGTACTTC.

The table lists this clone with a few counts. The chain combines TRBV12-5 with TRBJ1-1; tentatively, D is TRBD1 (5 bases). The CDR3 length is 18 residues. Trimming took off 0 bases at V and 1 base at J, with 18 bases between the two ends. Germline V gene sequence: CDR1 LGHNT, CDR2 FRNRAP. The CDR3 is CASGLVLVSGARNTEAFF. The CDR3 nucleotides are TGTGCTAGTGGTTTGGTACTGGTTTCTGGGGCGAGGAACACTGAAGCTTTCTTT.

This chain uses TRBV5-1 with TRBJ2-7; TRBD2 matches at 8 bases. Germline V gene lookup returns CDR1 SGHRS and CDR2 YFSETQ. The V and J ends lost 4 bases and 7 bases, in that order; junction bases with no gene match: 25. This CDR3 is built from 19 residues. The CDR3 DNA reads as TGCGCCAGCAGCACTGCCCGGGCAGGGCCGCCGGGAGGGGTCAGGGAGCAGTACTTC. It translates to CASSTARAGPPGGVREQYF.

To note about this clone: Other DNA variants within this sample encode the same CDR3. The chain joins TRBV10-3 to TRBJ2-5; the D is unclear. The V end lost 0 bases, the J end lost 5 bases, and 7 bases lay between the germline ends. The germline CDR1 and CDR2 sequences are ENHRY and SYGVKD. The CDR3 has 13 residues. CDR3 nucleotides: TGTGCCATCAGTGAGTCTTCCCCGGAGACCCAGTACTTC. Its translation: CAISESSPETQYF.

This chain joins TRBV6-5 and TRBJ2-7, with D perhaps matching TRBD1 (6 bases). Looked up from germline, CDR1 is MNHEY and CDR2 is SVGAGI. This CDR3 region has 15 residues. V was trimmed by 0 bases and J by 3 bases, leaving 12 bases between them. CDR3 residues: CASSYSSGTHYEQYF. The CDR3 DNA reads as TGTGCCAGCAGTTACTCCTCCGGGACACACTACGAGCAGTACTTC.

On this clone: This sample also contains other DNA sequences that code for the same CDR3. This rearrangement joins TRBV27 to TRBJ2-1; D unresolved. V lost 5 bases and J lost 4, with 3 bases in between. CDR3 length equals 11 residues. Germline V gene data show CDR1 as MNHEY and CDR2 as SMNVEV (reference sequence). CDR3 DNA sequence: TGTGCCAGCAGTCAATACAATGAGCAGTTCTTC. Its protein product is CASSQYNEQFF.

This sequence joins TRBV19 and TRBJ1-1; 7 nucleotides agree with TRBD1. Trimming cost V 1 base and J 6 bases; bases outside gene matches: 5. The CDR3 is 14 amino acids. CDR1 and CDR2 (germline): LNHDA, SQIVND (reference sequence). CDR3 region: CASSIATGRPEAFF. Here the CDR3 DNA reads TGTGCCAGTAGTATAGCGACAGGGCGGCCTGAAGCTTTCTTT.

The rearrangement uses TRBV6-1 and TRBJ1-5, with D possibly TRBD1 on 6 matching bases. V was pared by 10 bases and J by 5 bases, with 15 bases between. Germline CDR1 MNHNS, CDR2 SASEGT. This CDR3 has 13 amino acids. The CDR3 DNA follows: TGTGCCATCGCATACAGGGTGGATCAGCCCCAGCATTTT. It encodes CAIAYRVDQPQHF.

The chain employs TRBV28 and TRBJ2-7, with D perhaps TRBD1 or TRBD2 (6 bases each). There are 14 residues in the CDR3. CDR1 and CDR2 from the germline V gene are MDHEN and SYDVKM. V was shortened by 11 bases and J by 6 bases, with 23 bases between the two germline ends. The CDR3 nucleotides read TGTGCCGCCCCTCCCCGGGGGCTTCCCTCCGAGCAGTACTTC. Its protein product is CAAPPRGLPSEQYF.

The chain employs TRBV2 and TRBJ2-3, with 9 nucleotides matching TRBD2. The junction had 10 bases not matched to a gene; V was cut back by 2 bases and J by 7 bases. The CDR3 consists of 16 residues. CDR1 SNHLY and CDR2 FYNNEI come from the germline V gene. CDR3 in DNA: TGTGCCAGCAGTGAACAGGGTGCGGGGGGGCGTAATACGCAGTATTTT. Protein: CASSEQGAGGRNTQYF. The full variable domain, with the rest looked up from reference TRBV2 and TRBJ2-3, is EPEVTQTPSHQVTQMGQEVILRCVPISNHLYFYWYRQILGQKVEFLVSFYNNEISEKSEIFDDQFSVERPDGSNFTLKIRSTKLEDSAMYFCASSEQGAGGRNTQYFGPGTRLTVL.